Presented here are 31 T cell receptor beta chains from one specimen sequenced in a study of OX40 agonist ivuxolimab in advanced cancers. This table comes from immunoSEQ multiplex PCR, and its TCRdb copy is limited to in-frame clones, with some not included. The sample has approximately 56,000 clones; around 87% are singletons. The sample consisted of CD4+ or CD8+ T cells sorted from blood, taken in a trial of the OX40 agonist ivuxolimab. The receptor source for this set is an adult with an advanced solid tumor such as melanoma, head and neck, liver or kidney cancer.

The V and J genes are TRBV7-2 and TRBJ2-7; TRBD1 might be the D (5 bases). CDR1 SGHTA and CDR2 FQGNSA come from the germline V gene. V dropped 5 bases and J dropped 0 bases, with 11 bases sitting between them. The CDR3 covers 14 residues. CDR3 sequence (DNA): TGTGCCAGCAGCCGGAGCAGGGCCTCCTACGAGCAGTACTTC. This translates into CASSRSRASYEQYF.

The CDR3 reads CASSWPGTGELFF. The CDR3 DNA reads as TGTGCCAGCAGCTGGCCGGGGACCGGGGAGCTGTTTTTT. V is TRBV5-4 and J is TRBJ2-2, with D possibly being TRBD2 (5 bases). V was trimmed by 3 bases and J by 5 bases, leaving 8 bases between them. The CDR3 has 13 amino acids. Germline CDR1 and CDR2: SGHNT and YYREEE (reference sequence).

The CDR3 DNA reads as TGCGCCAGCAGCTCGACCAGCCTGAACACCGGGGAGCTGTTTTTT. The encoded protein is CASSSTSLNTGELFF. J is TRBJ2-2 and V is TRBV5-1; D is ambiguous. The germline CDR1 and CDR2 sequences are SGHRS and YFSETQ. Trimming shortened V by 3 bases and J by 1 base, and 10 bases separated the two germline ends. CDR3 size: 15 residues.

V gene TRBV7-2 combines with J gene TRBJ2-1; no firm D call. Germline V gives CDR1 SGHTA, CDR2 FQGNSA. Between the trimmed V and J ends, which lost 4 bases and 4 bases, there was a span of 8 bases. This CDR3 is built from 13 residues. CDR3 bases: TGTGCCAGCAGCTCCCGGCAGTACAATGAGCAGTTCTTC. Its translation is CASSSRQYNEQFF.

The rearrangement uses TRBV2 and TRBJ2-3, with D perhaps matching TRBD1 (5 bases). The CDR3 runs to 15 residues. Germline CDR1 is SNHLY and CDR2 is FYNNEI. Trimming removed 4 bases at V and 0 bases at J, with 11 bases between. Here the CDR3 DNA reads TGTGCCAGCAGTGTAATACAGGTTAGCACAGATACGCAGTATTTT. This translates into CASSVIQVSTDTQYF.

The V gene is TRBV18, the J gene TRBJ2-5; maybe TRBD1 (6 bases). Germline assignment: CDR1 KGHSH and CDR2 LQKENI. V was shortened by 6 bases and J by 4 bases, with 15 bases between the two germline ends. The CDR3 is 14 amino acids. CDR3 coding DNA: TGTGCCAGCTCTCTGGGGCAGGGGCCAGAGACCCAGTACTTC. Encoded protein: CASSLGQGPETQYF.

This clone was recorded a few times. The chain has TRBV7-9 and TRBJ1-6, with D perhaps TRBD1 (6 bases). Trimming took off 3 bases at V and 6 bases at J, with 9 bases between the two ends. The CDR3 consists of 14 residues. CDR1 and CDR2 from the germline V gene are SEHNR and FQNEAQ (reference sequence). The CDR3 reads CASSFGQSNSPLHF. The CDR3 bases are TGTGCCAGCAGCTTTGGACAGAGTAATTCACCCCTCCACTTT.

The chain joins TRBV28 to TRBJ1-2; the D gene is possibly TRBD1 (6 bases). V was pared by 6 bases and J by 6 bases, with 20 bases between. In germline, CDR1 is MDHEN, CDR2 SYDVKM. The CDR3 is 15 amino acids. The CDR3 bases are TGTGCCAGCAGCTTACTCGGCGGGGGCCCCAATGGCTACACCTTC. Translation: CASSLLGGGPNGYTF.

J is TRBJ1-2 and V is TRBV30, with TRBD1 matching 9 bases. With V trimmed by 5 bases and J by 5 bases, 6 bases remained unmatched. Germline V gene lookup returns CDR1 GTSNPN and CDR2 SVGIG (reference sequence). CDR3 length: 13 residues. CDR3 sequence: CAWGTGSFYGYTF. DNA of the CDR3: TGTGCCTGGGGGACAGGGAGTTTTTATGGCTACACCTTC.

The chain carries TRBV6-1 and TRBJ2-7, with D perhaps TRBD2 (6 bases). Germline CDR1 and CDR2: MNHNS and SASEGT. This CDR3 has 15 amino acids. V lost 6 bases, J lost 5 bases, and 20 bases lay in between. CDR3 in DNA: TGTGCCAGCAGAGGCTGGACCGGGGGTAGGGACGAGCAGTACGTC. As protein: CASRGWTGGRDEQYV.

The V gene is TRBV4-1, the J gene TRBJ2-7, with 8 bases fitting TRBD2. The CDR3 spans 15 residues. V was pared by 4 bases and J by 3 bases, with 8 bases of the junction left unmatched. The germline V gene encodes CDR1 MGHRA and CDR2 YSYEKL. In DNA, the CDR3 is TGCGCCAGCAGCCCGGCGGGGGCGGGAGGCTACGAGCAGTACTTC. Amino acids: CASSPAGAGGYEQYF.

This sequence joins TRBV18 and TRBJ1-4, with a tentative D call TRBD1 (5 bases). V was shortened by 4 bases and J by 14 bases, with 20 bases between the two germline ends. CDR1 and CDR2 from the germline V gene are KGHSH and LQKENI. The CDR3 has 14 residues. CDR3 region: CASSLGPEAYRLFF. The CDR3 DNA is TGTGCCAGCTCACTGGGGCCGGAAGCTTATAGGCTGTTTTTT.

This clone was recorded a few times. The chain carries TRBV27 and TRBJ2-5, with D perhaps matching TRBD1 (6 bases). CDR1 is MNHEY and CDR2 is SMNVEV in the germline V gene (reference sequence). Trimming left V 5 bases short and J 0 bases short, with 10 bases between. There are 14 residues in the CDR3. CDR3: CASSPWTDQETQYF. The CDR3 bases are TGTGCCAGCAGTCCTTGGACAGACCAAGAGACCCAGTACTTC.

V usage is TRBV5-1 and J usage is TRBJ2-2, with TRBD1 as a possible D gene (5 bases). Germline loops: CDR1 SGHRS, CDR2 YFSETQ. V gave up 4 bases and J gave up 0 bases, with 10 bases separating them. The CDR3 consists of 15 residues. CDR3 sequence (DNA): TGCGCCAGCAGCCTGGACAATTCGAACACCGGGGAGCTGTTTTTT. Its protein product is CASSLDNSNTGELFF.

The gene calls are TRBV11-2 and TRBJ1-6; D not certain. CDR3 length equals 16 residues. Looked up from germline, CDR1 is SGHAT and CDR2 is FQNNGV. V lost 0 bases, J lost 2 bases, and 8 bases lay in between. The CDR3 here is CASSLDPRPYNSPLHF. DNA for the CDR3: TGTGCCAGCAGCTTAGATCCAAGGCCCTATAATTCACCCCTCCACTTT.

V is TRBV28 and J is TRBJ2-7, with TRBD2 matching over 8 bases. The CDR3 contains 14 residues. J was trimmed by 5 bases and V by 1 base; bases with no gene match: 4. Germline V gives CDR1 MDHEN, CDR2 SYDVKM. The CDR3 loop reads CASSLYGRAHEQYF. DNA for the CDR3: TGTGCCAGCAGTTTATACGGGAGGGCCCACGAGCAGTACTTC.

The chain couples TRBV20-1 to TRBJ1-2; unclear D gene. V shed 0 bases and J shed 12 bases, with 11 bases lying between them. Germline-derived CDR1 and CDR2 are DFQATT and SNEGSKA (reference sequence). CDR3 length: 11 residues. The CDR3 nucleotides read TGCAGTGCTAGAGATCATGAAATAGACACCTTC. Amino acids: CSARDHEIDTF.

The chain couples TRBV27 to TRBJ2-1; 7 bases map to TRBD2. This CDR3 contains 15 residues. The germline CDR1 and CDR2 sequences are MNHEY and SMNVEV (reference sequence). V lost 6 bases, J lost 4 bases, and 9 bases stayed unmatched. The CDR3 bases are TGTGCCAGCAGAGCCCTAGCGGTCTCGTACAATGAGCAGTTCTTC. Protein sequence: CASRALAVSYNEQFF.

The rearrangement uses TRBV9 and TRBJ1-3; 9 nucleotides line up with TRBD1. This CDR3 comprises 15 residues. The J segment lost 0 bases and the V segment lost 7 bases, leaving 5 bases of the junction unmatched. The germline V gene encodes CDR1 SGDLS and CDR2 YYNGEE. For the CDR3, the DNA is TGTGCCAGCGGGGGACAGGGAAGCTCTGGAAACACCATATATTTT. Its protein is CASGGQGSSGNTIYF.

The CDR3 here is CASSLTQETQYF. DNA for the CDR3: TGTGCCAGCAGTTTGACCCAAGAGACCCAGTACTTC. The chain uses TRBV28 and TRBJ2-5; D gene ambiguous. In germline, CDR1 is MDHEN, CDR2 SYDVKM. The CDR3 sequence is 12 residues long. Trimming removed 3 bases from V and 1 base from J, with 3 bases in between.

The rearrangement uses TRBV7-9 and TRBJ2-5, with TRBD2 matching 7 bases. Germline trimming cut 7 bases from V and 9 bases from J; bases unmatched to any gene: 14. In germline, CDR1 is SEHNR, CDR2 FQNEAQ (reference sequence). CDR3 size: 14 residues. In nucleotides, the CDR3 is TGTGCCAGCAACAGCGGGGCGCCGAGGGTGGCCCAGTACTTC. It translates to CASNSGAPRVAQYF.

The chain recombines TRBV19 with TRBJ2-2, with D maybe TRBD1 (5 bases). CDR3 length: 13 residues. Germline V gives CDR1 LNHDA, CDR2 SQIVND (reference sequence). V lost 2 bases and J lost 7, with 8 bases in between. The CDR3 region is CASSIQGVGELFF. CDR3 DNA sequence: TGTGCCAGTAGTATACAGGGTGTCGGGGAGCTGTTTTTT.

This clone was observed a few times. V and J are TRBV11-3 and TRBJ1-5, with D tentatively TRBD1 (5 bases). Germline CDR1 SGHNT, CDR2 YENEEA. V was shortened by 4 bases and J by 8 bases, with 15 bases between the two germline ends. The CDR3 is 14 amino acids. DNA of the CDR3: TGTGCCAGCAGCTCTCCAGGGTTGGCGGAGCCCCAGCATTTT. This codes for CASSSPGLAEPQHF.

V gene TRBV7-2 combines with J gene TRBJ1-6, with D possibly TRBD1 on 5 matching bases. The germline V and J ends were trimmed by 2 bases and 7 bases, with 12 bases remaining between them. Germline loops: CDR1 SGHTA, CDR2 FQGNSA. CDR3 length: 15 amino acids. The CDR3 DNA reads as TGTGCCAGCAGCTTAAGTCTAGGGGTCAATTCACCCCTCCACTTT. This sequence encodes CASSLSLGVNSPLHF.

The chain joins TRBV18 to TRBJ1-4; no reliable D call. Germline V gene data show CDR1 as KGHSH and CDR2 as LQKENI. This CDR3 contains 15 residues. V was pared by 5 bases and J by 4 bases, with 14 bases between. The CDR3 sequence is CASSALGPGNEKLFF. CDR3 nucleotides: TGTGCCAGCTCAGCCTTGGGCCCGGGTAATGAAAAACTGTTTTTT.

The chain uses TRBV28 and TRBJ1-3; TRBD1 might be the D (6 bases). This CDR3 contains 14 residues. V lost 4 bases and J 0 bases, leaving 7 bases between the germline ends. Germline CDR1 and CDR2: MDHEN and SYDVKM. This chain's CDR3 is CASSYRVSGNTIYF. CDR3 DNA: TGTGCCAGCAGTTACAGGGTCTCTGGAAACACCATATATTTT.

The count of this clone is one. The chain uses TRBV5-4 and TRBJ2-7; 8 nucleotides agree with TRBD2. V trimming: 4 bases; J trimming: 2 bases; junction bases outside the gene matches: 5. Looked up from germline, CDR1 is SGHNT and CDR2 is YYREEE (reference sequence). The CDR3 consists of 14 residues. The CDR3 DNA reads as TGTGCCAGCAGCCCCGGGAGGGAACCCTACGAGCAGTACTTC. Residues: CASSPGREPYEQYF.

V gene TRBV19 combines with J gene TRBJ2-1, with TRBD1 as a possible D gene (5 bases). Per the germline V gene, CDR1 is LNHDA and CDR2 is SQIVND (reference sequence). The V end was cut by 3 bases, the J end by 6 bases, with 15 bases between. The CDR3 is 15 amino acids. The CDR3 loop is CASSIYQGEGNEQFF. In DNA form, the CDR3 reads TGTGCCAGTAGTATCTACCAGGGCGAAGGCAATGAGCAGTTCTTC. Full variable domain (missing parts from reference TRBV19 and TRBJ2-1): DGGITQSPKYLFRKEGQNVTLSCEQNLNHDAMYWYRQDPGQGLRLIYYSQIVNDFQKGDIAEGYSVSREKKESFPLTVTSAQKNPTAFYLCASSIYQGEGNEQFFGPGTRLTVL.

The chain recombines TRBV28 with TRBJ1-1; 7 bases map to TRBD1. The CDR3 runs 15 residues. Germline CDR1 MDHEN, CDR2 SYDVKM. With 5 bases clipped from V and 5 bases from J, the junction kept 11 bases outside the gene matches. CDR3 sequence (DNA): TGTGCCAGCAGTCCGGAGACAGGGAAGAGGACTGAAGCTTTCTTT. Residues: CASSPETGKRTEAFF. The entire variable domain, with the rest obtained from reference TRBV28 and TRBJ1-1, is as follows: DVKVTQSSRYLVKRTGEKVFLECVQDMDHENMFWYRQDPGLGLRLIYFSYDVKMKEKGDIPEGYSVSREKKERFSLILESASTNQTSMYLCASSPETGKRTEAFFGQGTRLTVV.

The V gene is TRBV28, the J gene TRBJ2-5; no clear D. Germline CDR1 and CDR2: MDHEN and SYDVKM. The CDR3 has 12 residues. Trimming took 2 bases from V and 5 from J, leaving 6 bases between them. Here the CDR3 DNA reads TGTGCCAGCAGTTTAGTCCCGGAGACCCAGTACTTC. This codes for CASSLVPETQYF.

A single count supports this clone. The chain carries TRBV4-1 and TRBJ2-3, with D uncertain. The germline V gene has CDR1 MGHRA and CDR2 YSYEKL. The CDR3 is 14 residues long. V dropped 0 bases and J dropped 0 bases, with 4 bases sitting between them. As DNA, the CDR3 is TGCGCCAGCAGCCAAGAGGGGAGCACAGATACGCAGTATTTT. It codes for CASSQEGSTDTQYF.